Listed below are T cell receptor beta chains from one sample, sequenced in a study of human T cells and chemical hapten exposure. One entry per CDR3 protein, called by TCRdb with MiXCR from the RACE reads. There are over 35,000 distinct CDR3 sequences in the sample; around 3.6% occur only once, and about 6% lies in the top ten. Specimen: whole blood. These receptors were taken from a human donor in good health. Some clones in this sample may be carry-over from other donors' samples. The CDR3 runs from the conserved cysteine through the conserved F or W. A D gene is named only where the DNA matches it firmly. Some rows mark clone size as missing; the rest say once, few, many or name a class of expanded clone.

j_call: TRBJ2-1; clone_size: few; v_call: TRBV29-1; d_call: TRBD1; cdr3_aa: CSVEGWDRGSYNEQFF; cdr3_nt: TGCAGCGTTGAAGGGTGGGACAGGGGATCCTACAATGAGCAGTTCTTC
j_call: TRBJ2-3; clone_size: many; v_call: TRBV20-1; d_call: TRBD2; cdr3_aa: CSARDPSGRTDTQYF; cdr3_nt: TGCAGTGCTAGAGATCCTAGCGGGAGAACAGATACGCAGTATTTT
j_call: TRBJ2-7; clone_size: many; v_call: TRBV10-3; d_call: TRBD2; cdr3_aa: CAISSSTSGRHYEQYF; cdr3_nt: TGTGCCATCAGTTCCTCCACTAGCGGGAGACACTACGAGCAGTACTTC
j_call: TRBJ2-6; clone_size: many; v_call: TRBV30; d_call: -; cdr3_aa: CAWTGTGANVLTF; cdr3_nt: TGTGCCTGGACAGGGACTGGGGCCAACGTCCTGACTTTC
j_call: TRBJ1-2; clone_size: many; v_call: TRBV9; d_call: -; cdr3_aa: CASSVKWEAYGYTF; cdr3_nt: TGTGCCAGCAGCGTTAAGTGGGAAGCCTATGGCTACACCTTC
j_call: TRBJ2-5; clone_size: few; v_call: TRBV29-1; d_call: -; cdr3_aa: CSVERGDGQETQYF; cdr3_nt: TGCAGCGTTGAAAGGGGGGACGGCCAAGAGACCCAGTACTTC
j_call: TRBJ2-6; clone_size: many; v_call: TRBV9; d_call: -; cdr3_aa: CASSAHLSGANVLTF; cdr3_nt: TGTGCCAGCAGCGCCCACCTCTCTGGGGCCAACGTCCTGACTTTC
j_call: TRBJ1-1; clone_size: many; v_call: TRBV28; d_call: -; cdr3_aa: CASSLSARVNTEAFF; cdr3_nt: TGTGCCAGCAGTTTATCCGCCAGGGTTAACACTGAAGCTTTCTTT
j_call: TRBJ1-1; clone_size: many; v_call: TRBV2; d_call: -; cdr3_aa: CASSPFGGENTEAFF; cdr3_nt: TGTGCCAGCAGTCCTTTCGGAGGGGAGAACACTGAAGCTTTCTTT
j_call: TRBJ2-2; clone_size: many; v_call: TRBV4-1; d_call: TRBD1; cdr3_aa: CASSQRQGAFEDTGELFF; cdr3_nt: TGCGCCAGCAGCCAAAGACAGGGGGCGTTCGAGGACACCGGGGAGCTGTTTTTT
j_call: TRBJ2-7; clone_size: many; v_call: TRBV5-6; d_call: TRBD2; cdr3_aa: CASSFEASGPPYEQYF; cdr3_nt: TGTGCCAGCAGCTTTGAGGCTAGCGGGCCCCCCTACGAGCAGTACTTC
j_call: TRBJ2-3; clone_size: many; v_call: TRBV20-1; d_call: -; cdr3_aa: CSAGGPGADTQYF; cdr3_nt: TGCAGTGCAGGTGGTCCCGGGGCAGATACGCAGTATTTT
j_call: TRBJ1-1; clone_size: many; v_call: TRBV10-3; d_call: -; cdr3_aa: CAIGLAMNTEAFF; cdr3_nt: TGTGCCATCGGGTTAGCGATGAACACTGAAGCTTTCTTT
j_call: TRBJ1-3; clone_size: many; v_call: TRBV29-1; d_call: -; cdr3_aa: CSVEINTGNTIYF; cdr3_nt: TGCAGCGTTGAAATCAATACAGGAAACACCATATATTTT
j_call: TRBJ1-5; clone_size: many; v_call: TRBV7-2; d_call: -; cdr3_aa: CASSLYAGPQHF; cdr3_nt: TGTGCCAGCAGCTTATACGCCGGGCCCCAGCATTTT
j_call: TRBJ2-5; clone_size: many; v_call: TRBV5-1; d_call: -; cdr3_aa: CASYRERPSETQYF; cdr3_nt: TGCGCCAGCTACAGGGAGCGGCCCTCTGAGACCCAGTACTTC
j_call: TRBJ1-5; clone_size: many; v_call: TRBV28; d_call: TRBD1; cdr3_aa: CASSIFPTGGIRQPQHF; cdr3_nt: TGTGCCAGCAGTATATTCCCTACAGGGGGCATAAGGCAGCCCCAGCATTTT
j_call: TRBJ1-1; clone_size: many; v_call: TRBV5-1; d_call: TRBD1; cdr3_aa: CASSPRTGWTEAFF; cdr3_nt: TGCGCCAGCAGCCCCCGGACAGGGTGGACTGAAGCTTTCTTT
j_call: TRBJ2-2; clone_size: many; v_call: TRBV20-1; d_call: -; cdr3_aa: CSARDQRNTGELFF; cdr3_nt: TGCAGTGCTAGAGATCAAAGGAACACCGGGGAGCTGTTTTTT
j_call: TRBJ2-2; clone_size: few; v_call: TRBV7-2; d_call: -; cdr3_aa: CASSLVLTSTGELFF; cdr3_nt: TGTGCCAGCAGCTTAGTCCTAACCAGCACCGGGGAGCTGTTTTTT
j_call: TRBJ2-1; clone_size: few; v_call: TRBV30; d_call: -; cdr3_aa: CAWSPKPGSGPYNEQFF; cdr3_nt: TGTGCCTGGAGTCCTAAACCGGGGAGCGGACCCTACAATGAGCAGTTCTTC
j_call: TRBJ1-5; clone_size: many; v_call: TRBV28; d_call: -; cdr3_aa: CASSLLARVGQPQHF; cdr3_nt: TGTGCCAGCAGTTTATTAGCCAGGGTGGGACAGCCCCAGCATTTT
j_call: TRBJ2-1; clone_size: many; v_call: TRBV11-2; d_call: TRBD2; cdr3_aa: CASDRGSSYNEQFF; cdr3_nt: TGTGCCAGCGATCGCGGGAGCTCCTACAATGAGCAGTTCTTC
j_call: TRBJ1-5; clone_size: many; v_call: TRBV7-8; d_call: -; cdr3_aa: CASSLGRGEPQHF; cdr3_nt: TGTGCCAGCAGCTTAGGTAGGGGCGAGCCCCAGCATTTT
j_call: TRBJ1-2; clone_size: many; v_call: TRBV11-1; d_call: -; cdr3_aa: CASSSALAGAYGYTF; cdr3_nt: TGTGCCAGCAGCTCAGCGCTGGCAGGCGCCTATGGCTACACCTTC
j_call: TRBJ2-1; clone_size: many; v_call: TRBV6-6; d_call: -; cdr3_aa: CASGYRSVWSDEQFF; cdr3_nt: TGTGCCAGCGGGTATAGGTCTGTCTGGTCCGATGAGCAGTTCTTC
j_call: TRBJ2-3; clone_size: many; v_call: TRBV28; d_call: -; cdr3_aa: CASSPITPRDTQYF; cdr3_nt: TGTGCCAGCAGTCCAATTACCCCTCGAGATACGCAGTATTTT
j_call: TRBJ2-5; clone_size: many; v_call: TRBV12-3/TRBV12-4; d_call: -; cdr3_aa: CAAAQGTQETQYF; cdr3_nt: TGTGCCGCAGCTCAAGGAACCCAAGAGACCCAGTACTTC
j_call: TRBJ2-3; clone_size: many; v_call: TRBV24-1; d_call: -; cdr3_aa: CATSDSGQPDRGTQYF; cdr3_nt: TGTGCCACCAGTGATTCAGGACAGCCAGACCGAGGTACGCAGTATTTT
j_call: TRBJ1-2; clone_size: many; v_call: TRBV20-1; d_call: -; cdr3_aa: CSARASTDNGYTF; cdr3_nt: TGCAGTGCTAGAGCTTCTACAGATAATGGCTACACCTTC
j_call: TRBJ2-3; clone_size: many; v_call: TRBV20-1; d_call: -; cdr3_aa: CSAREAVSTDTQYF; cdr3_nt: TGCAGTGCTAGGGAAGCGGTTAGCACAGATACGCAGTATTTT
j_call: TRBJ2-3; clone_size: few; v_call: TRBV5-1; d_call: -; cdr3_aa: CASSLAGIGEDGTQYF; cdr3_nt: TGCGCCAGCAGCTTGGCCGGCATAGGGGAGGATGGTACGCAGTATTTT
j_call: TRBJ2-1; clone_size: many; v_call: TRBV15; d_call: TRBD1; cdr3_aa: CATSSGTAYNEQFF; cdr3_nt: TGTGCCACCAGCAGCGGGACAGCATACAATGAGCAGTTCTTC
j_call: TRBJ2-1; clone_size: many; v_call: TRBV7-2; d_call: -; cdr3_aa: CASSYLLPRADNEQFF; cdr3_nt: TGTGCCAGCAGCTACCTTCTTCCAAGAGCGGACAATGAGCAGTTCTTC
j_call: TRBJ1-1; clone_size: -; v_call: TRBV28; d_call: -; cdr3_aa: CASRHRDPRRTFF; cdr3_nt: TGTGCCAGCAGGCACCGGGACCCCCGTCGGACTTTCTTT
j_call: TRBJ2-7; clone_size: -; v_call: TRBV5-4; d_call: -; cdr3_aa: CASSFTGSYEQYF; cdr3_nt: TGTGCCAGCAGTTTTACAGGGAGCTACGAGCAGTACTTC
j_call: TRBJ1-2; clone_size: -; v_call: TRBV29-1; d_call: TRBD1; cdr3_aa: CSVGQGGGYTF; cdr3_nt: TGCAGCGTCGGACAGGGCGGTGGCTACACCTTC
j_call: TRBJ2-7; clone_size: many; v_call: TRBV20-1; d_call: TRBD1; cdr3_aa: CSAREGTGVGYF; cdr3_nt: TGCAGTGCTAGAGAAGGGACAGGGGTCGGGTACTTC
j_call: TRBJ1-1; clone_size: many; v_call: TRBV5-5; d_call: -; cdr3_aa: CASRRTSKILDTEAFF; cdr3_nt: TGTGCCAGCAGAAGAACTAGCAAGATTCTGGACACTGAAGCTTTCTTT